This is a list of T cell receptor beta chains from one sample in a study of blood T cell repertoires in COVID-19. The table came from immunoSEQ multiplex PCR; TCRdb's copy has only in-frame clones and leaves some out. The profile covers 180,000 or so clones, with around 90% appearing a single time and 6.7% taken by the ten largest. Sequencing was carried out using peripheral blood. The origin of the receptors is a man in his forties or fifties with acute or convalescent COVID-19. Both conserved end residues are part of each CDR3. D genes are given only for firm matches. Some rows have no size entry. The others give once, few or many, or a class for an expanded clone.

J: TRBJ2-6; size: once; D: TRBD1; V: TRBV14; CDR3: CASSPGQGSSGANVLTF; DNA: TGTGCCAGCAGCCCTGGACAGGGTTCCTCTGGGGCCAACGTCCTGACTTTC
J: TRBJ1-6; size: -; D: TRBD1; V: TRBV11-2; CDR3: CASSPGTGMNSPLHF; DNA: TGTGCCAGCAGTCCAGGGACAGGGATGAATTCACCCCTCCACTTT
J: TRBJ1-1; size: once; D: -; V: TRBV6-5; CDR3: CASSTGENTEAFF; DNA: TGTGCCAGCAGTACAGGAGAGAACACTGAAGCTTTCTTT
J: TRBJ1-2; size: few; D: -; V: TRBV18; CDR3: CASSPAREGYGYTF; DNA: TGTGCCAGCTCACCCGCCAGGGAAGGGTATGGCTACACCTTC
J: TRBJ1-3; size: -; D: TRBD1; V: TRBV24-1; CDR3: CATSEAPGQGARGNTIYF; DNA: TGTGCCACCAGTGAAGCGCCGGGACAGGGGGCGCGAGGAAACACCATATATTTT
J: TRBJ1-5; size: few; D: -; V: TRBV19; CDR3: CASSNYNQPQHF; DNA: TGTGCCAGTAGCAACTACAATCAGCCCCAGCATTTT
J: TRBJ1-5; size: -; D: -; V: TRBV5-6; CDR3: CASSFRGLGSQPQHF; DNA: TGTGCCAGCAGCTTCCGGGGGTTGGGTTCTCAGCCCCAGCATTTT
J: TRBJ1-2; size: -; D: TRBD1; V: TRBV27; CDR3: CASSLSRTGVYGYTF; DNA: TGTGCCAGCAGTTTAAGTAGGACAGGGGTATATGGCTACACCTTC
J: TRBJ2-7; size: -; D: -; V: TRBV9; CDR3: CASSVASGLAYEQYF; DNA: TGTGCCAGCAGCGTAGCATCGGGGTTAGCCTACGAGCAGTACTTC
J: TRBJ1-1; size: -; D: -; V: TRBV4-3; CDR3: CASSQEAALNTEAFF; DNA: TGCGCCAGCAGCCAAGAGGCGGCTCTGAACACTGAAGCTTTCTTT
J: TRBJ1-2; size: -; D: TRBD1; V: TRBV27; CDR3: CASNTQGGGMGYTF; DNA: TGTGCCAGTAATACACAAGGGGGCGGAATGGGCTACACCTTC
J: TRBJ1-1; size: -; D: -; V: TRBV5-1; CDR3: CASSWGHLNTEAFF; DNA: TGCGCCAGCAGCTGGGGACATCTGAACACTGAAGCTTTCTTT
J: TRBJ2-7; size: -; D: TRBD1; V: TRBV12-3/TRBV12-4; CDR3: CASSQLRQGEQYF; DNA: TGTGCCAGCAGCCAATTACGACAGGGCGAGCAGTACTTC
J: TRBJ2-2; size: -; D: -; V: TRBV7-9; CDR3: CASSSPRRRGYTGELFF; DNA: TGTGCCAGCAGCTCCCCGCGGCGGAGAGGTTACACCGGGGAGCTGTTTTTT
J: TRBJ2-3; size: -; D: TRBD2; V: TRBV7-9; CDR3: CATTQRGSTDTQYF; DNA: TGTGCCACCACCCAGCGGGGGAGCACAGATACGCAGTATTTT
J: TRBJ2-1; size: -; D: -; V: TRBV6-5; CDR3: CASRQGSSYNEQFF; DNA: TGTGCCAGCAGACAGGGTTCGTCCTACAATGAGCAGTTCTTC
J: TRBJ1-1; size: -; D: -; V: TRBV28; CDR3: CASSLTTVVDPRAFF; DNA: TGTGCCAGCAGTTTAACGACAGTAGTCGATCCCCGAGCTTTCTTT
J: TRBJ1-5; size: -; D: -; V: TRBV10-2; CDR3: CATASSGSNQPQHF; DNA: TGCGCCACCGCGTCGTCGGGTAGCAATCAGCCCCAGCATTTT
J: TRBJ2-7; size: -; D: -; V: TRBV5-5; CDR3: CASTYGAYEQYF; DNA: TGTGCCAGCACCTACGGGGCCTACGAGCAGTACTTC
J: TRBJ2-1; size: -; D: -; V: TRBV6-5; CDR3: CASSYSFNAGVAEFF; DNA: TGTGCCAGCAGTTACTCGTTCAATGCAGGGGTGGCCGAGTTCTTC
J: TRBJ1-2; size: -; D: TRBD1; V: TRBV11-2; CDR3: CASSLIGQGAYGYTF; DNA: TGTGCCAGCAGCTTAATCGGGCAGGGGGCCTATGGCTACACCTTC
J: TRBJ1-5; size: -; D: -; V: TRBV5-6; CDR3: CASSLGTVTLNNQPQHF; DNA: TGTGCCAGCAGCTTGGGGACAGTCACCCTCAACAATCAGCCCCAGCATTTT
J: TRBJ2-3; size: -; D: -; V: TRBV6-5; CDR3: CASSYGPDTQYF; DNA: TGTGCCAGCAGTTACGGGCCAGATACGCAGTATTTT
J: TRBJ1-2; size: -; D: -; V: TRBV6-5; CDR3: CASSSTGGYTF; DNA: TGTGCCAGCAGTTCGACAGGAGGCTACACCTTC
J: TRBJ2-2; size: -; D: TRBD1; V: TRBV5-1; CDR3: CASSLGTGYTGELFF; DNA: TGCGCCAGCAGCTTGGGGACAGGGTACACCGGGGAGCTGTTTTTT
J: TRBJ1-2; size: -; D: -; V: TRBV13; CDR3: CASSPTGGYGYTF; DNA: TGTGCCAGCAGCCCGACAGGCGGATATGGCTACACCTTC
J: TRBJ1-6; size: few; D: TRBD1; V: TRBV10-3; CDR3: CAINAGTGLNSPLHF; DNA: TGTGCCATCAACGCCGGGACAGGGTTAAATTCACCCCTCCACTTT
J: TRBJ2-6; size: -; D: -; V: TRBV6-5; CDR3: CASSYIQGANVLTF; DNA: TGTGCCAGCAGTTACATACAGGGGGCCAACGTCCTGACTTTC
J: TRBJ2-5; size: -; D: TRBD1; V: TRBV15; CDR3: CATNRGLEETQYF; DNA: TGTGCCACCAATAGGGGGCTGGAAGAGACCCAGTACTTC
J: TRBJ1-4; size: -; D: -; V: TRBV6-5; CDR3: CASRPTGPNEKLFF; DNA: TGTGCCAGCAGACCGACAGGCCCGAATGAAAAACTGTTTTTT
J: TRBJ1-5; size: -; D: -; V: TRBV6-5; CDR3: CASSPDQGYGPQHF; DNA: TGTGCCAGCAGCCCAGACCAGGGCTACGGGCCCCAGCATTTT
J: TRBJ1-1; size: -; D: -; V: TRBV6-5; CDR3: CASSYGLTGWNTEAFF; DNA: TGTGCCAGCAGTTACGGATTGACAGGTTGGAACACTGAAGCTTTCTTT
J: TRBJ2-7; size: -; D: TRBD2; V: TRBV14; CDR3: CASRGAYEQYF; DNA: TGTGCCAGCCGGGGGGCCTACGAGCAGTACTTC
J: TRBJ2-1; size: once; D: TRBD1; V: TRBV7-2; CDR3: CASSPQGVARSYNEQFF; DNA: TGTGCCAGCAGCCCCCAGGGGGTAGCGAGGTCCTACAATGAGCAGTTCTTC
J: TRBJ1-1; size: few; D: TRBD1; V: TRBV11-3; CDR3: CASSLAMGTGEAFF; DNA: TGTGCCAGCAGCTTAGCCATGGGGACAGGGGAAGCTTTCTTT
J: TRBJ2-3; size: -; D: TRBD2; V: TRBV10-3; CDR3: CAIGDPGLASTDTQYF; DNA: TGTGCCATCGGAGATCCGGGACTAGCTTCCACAGATACGCAGTATTTT
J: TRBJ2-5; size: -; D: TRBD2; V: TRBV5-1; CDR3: CASSPGTSGGIPQETQYF; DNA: TGCGCCAGCAGCCCAGGGACTAGCGGGGGAATTCCCCAAGAGACCCAGTACTTC
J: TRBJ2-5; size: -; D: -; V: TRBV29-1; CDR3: CSVDNQGQVETQYF; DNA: TGCAGCGTAGATAATCAGGGCCAAGTGGAGACCCAGTACTTC
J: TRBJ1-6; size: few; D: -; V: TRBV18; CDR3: CASSPQGSDNSPLHF; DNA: TGTGCCAGCTCACCGCAGGGCTCGGATAATTCACCCCTCCACTTT
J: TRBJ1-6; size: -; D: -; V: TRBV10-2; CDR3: CATRGDSPLHF; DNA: TGCGCCACCAGGGGAGATTCACCCCTCCACTTT
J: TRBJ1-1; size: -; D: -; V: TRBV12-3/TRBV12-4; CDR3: CASGPGVGTEAFF; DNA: TGTGCCAGCGGTCCCGGCGTCGGGACAGAAGCTTTCTTT
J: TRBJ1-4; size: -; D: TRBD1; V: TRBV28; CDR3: CASSSDRGRSLKLFF; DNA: TGTGCCAGCAGTTCGGACAGGGGAAGGTCTCTAAAACTGTTTTTT
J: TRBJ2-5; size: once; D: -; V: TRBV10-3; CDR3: CATQGPSGGGETQYF; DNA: TGTGCCACCCAGGGGCCCTCGGGGGGTGGAGAGACCCAGTACTTC
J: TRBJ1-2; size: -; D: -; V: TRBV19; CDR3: CASSIGSGTSNYGYTF; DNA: TGTGCCAGTAGTATAGGCTCCGGGACATCTAACTATGGCTACACCTTC
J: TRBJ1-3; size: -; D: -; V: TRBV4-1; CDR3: CASSASGVLRNTIYF; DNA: TGCGCCAGCAGCGCCAGTGGAGTTCTTCGAAACACCATATATTTT
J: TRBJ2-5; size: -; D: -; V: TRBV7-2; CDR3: CASSFRGHGETQYF; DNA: TGTGCCAGCAGCTTTAGAGGCCATGGCGAGACCCAGTACTTC
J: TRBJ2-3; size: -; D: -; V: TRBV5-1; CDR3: CASSPGGPGDTQYF; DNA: TGCGCCAGCAGCCCCGGGGGGCCTGGAGATACGCAGTATTTT
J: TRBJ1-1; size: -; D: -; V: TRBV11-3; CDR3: CASSSSPGTEAFF; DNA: TGTGCCAGCAGCTCCAGCCCGGGGACTGAAGCTTTCTTT
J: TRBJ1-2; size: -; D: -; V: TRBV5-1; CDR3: CASSRPSGGSEGYTF; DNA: TGCGCCAGCAGCCGACCCTCCGGGGGGTCGGAAGGCTACACCTTC
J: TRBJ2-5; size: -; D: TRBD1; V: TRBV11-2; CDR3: CASSSRPGGGETQYF; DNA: TGTGCCAGCAGCTCGCGCCCAGGGGGCGGGGAGACCCAGTACTTC
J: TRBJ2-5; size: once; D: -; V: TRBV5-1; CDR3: CASSLGAFQETQYF; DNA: TGCGCCAGCAGCTTGGGGGCCTTCCAAGAGACCCAGTACTTC
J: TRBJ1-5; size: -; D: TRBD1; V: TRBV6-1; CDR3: CASSEGQGGFGQPQHF; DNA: TGTGCCAGCAGCGAAGGACAGGGAGGTTTCGGGCAGCCCCAGCATTTT
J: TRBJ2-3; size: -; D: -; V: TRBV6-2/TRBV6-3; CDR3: CASSSAGDTDTQYF; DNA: TGTGCCAGCAGTTCGGCAGGGGACACAGATACGCAGTATTTT
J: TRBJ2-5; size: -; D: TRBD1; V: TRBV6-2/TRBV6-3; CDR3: CASSYSGTGAETQYF; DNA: TGTGCCAGCAGTTACTCGGGGACAGGTGCAGAGACCCAGTACTTC
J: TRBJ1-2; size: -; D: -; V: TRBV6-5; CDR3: CASSIGWGDSSGYTF; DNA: TGTGCCAGCAGTATTGGCTGGGGGGACTCGTCGGGCTACACCTTC
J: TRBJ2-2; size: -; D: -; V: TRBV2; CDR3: CASSGVENTGELFF; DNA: TGTGCCAGTTCGGGGGTAGAGAACACCGGGGAGCTGTTTTTT
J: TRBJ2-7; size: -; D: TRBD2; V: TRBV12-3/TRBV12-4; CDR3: CASSFRLAGEQYF; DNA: TGTGCCAGCAGCTTTAGACTAGCGGGAGAGCAGTACTTC